The clone carrying this TCR beta chain was seen more than once but under ten times. Its antigen is undetermined. Expressed TCRB transcripts were sequenced because the entire RNA isolate underwent reverse transcription. The method was immunoSEQ multiplex PCR; TCRdb's version includes in-frame clones alone and lacks a portion of them. The sample shows 300,000 to 350,000 clones, around 9.3% of them seen only once. The record originates from a study of beta chain features in type 1 diabetes. This CDR3 region has 13 residues. CDR1 and CDR2 from the germline V gene are PRHDT and FYEKMQ (reference sequence). Trimming pared 3 bases from V and 8 bases from J, leaving 10 bases between. Study-wide results and caveats: Any HLA effect on TCRB rearrangement was left unresolved by small sub-analyses. Moderate but significant shortening of TCRB CDR3s was recorded in all four CD4+ subsets from Type 1 diabetes patients.

A CD45RO/CCR7/CD25/CD127/CD95/CD27 panel sorted naive, central memory, regulatory and stem cell-like memory CD4+ cells. The sequence came from a man aged 25 to 40 with type 1 diabetes. Sequences were obtained from central memory CD4+ T cells from blood. This chain uses TRBV13 with TRBJ2-2; perhaps TRBD1 as D (5 bases). CDR3 in DNA: TGTGCCAGCAGCTTCAGGGTTGCGGGGGAGCTGTTTTTT. Protein product: CASSFRVAGELFF.